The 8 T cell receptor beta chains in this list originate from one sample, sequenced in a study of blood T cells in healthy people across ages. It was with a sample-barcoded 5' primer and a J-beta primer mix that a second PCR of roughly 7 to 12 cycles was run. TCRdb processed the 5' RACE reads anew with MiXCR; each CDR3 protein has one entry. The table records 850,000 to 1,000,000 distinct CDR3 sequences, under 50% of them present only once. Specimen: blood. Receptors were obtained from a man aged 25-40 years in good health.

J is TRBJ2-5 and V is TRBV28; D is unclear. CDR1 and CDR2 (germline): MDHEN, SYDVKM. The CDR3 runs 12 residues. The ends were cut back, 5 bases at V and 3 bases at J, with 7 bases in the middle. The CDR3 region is CASSTTEETQYF. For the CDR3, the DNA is TGTGCCAGCAGTACGACGGAAGAGACCCAGTACTTC.

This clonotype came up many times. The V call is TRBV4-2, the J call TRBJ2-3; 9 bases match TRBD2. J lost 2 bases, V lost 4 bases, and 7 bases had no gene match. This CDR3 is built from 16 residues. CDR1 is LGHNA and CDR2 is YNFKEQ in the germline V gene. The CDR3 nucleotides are TGTGCCAGCAGCCCCCGGGCTAGCGGGGACACAGATACGCAGTATTTT. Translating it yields CASSPRASGDTDTQYF.

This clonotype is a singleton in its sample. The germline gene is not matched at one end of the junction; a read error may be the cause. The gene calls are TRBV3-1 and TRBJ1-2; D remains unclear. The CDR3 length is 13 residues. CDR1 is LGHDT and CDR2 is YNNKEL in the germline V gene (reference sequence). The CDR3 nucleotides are TGTGCCAGCAGCCAAGAGTCCGCCTATGGCTACACTTTC. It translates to CASSQESAYGYTF. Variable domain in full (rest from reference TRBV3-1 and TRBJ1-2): DTAVSQTPKYLVTQMGNDKSIKCEQNLGHDTMYWYKQDSKKFLKIMFSYNNKELIINETVPNRFSPKSPDKAHLNLHINSLELGDSAVYFCASSQESAYGYTFGSGTRLTVV.

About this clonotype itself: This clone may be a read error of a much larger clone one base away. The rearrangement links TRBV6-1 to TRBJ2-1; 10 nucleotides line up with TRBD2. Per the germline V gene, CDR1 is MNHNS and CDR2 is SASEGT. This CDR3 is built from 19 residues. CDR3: CAGRGRTSGTNRSYNEQFF. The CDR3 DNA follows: TGTGCCGGCAGGGGAAGGACTAGCGGAACCAATCGCTCCTACAATGAGCAGTTCTTC.

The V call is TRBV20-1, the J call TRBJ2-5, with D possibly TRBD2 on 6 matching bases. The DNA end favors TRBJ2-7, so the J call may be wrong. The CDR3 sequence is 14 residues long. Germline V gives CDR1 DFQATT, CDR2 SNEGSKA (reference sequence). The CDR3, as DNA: TGCAGTGCTAGCCCTCGGAGGGGAAGGGGCGAGCAGTACTTC. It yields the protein CSASPRRGRGEQYF.

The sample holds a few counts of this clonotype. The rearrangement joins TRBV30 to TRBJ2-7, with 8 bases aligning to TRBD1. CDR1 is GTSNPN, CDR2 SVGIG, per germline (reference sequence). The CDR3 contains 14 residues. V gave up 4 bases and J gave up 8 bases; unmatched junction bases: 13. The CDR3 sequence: CAWKQGGWESKQYF. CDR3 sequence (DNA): TGTGCCTGGAAACAGGGGGGCTGGGAAAGTAAGCAGTACTTC. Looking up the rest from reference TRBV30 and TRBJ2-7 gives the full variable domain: SQTIHQWPATLVQPVGSPLSLECTVEGTSNPNLYWYRQAAGRGLQLLFYSVGIGQISSEVPQNLSASRPQDRQFILSSKKLLLSDSGFYLCAWKQGGWESKQYFGPGTRLTVT.

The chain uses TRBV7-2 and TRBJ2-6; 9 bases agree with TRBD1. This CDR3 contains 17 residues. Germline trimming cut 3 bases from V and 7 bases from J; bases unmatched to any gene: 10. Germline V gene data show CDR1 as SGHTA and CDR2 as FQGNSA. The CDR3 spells CASSLSRDREEANVLTF. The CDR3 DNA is TGTGCCAGCAGCTTGTCCCGGGACAGGGAAGAAGCCAACGTCCTGACTTTC.

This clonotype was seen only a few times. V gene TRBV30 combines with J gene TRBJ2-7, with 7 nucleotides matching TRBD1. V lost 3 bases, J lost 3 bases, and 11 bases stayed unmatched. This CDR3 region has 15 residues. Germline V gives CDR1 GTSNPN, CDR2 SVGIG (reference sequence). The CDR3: CAWRAYRGIGYEQYF. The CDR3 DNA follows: TGTGCCTGGAGAGCCTACAGGGGTATCGGCTACGAGCAGTACTTC.